The rows below give T cell receptor beta chains drawn from one sample of a study of cytomegalovirus exposure and HLA in healthy donors. Some clones are missing from TCRdb's copy, which holds only in-frame ones; the method was immunoSEQ multiplex PCR. This table has 100,000 to 150,000 clones, approximately 80% appearing once. Sample: PBMCs. The origin of the receptors is a woman aged 55-75 years in good health and CMV-seronegative. The conserved cysteine and the conserved F or W are not part of the CDR3 here.

V,J,CDR3
TRBV10-1,TRBJ2-3,ASSEKWTSTQY
TRBV20-1,TRBJ2-7,SARRGYEQY
TRBV19,TRBJ2-7,ASSTAGAYEQY
TRBV28,TRBJ2-4,ASSFVTGLAKNIQY
TRBV6-5,TRBJ1-6,ASSYLGTPLSSPLH
TRBV14,TRBJ2-3,ASSRRMTSGGGRGADTQY
TRBV19,TRBJ2-6,ASSIGRAGANVLT
TRBV5-8,TRBJ2-1,ASSQDRAYYNEQF
TRBV29-1,TRBJ2-1,SVDPSGEHEQF
TRBV27,.,ASSSITSYEQY
TRBV6-1,TRBJ1-5,ASSVQGPSNQPQH
TRBV19,TRBJ2-2,ASSGGRGPYTGELF
TRBV12-5,TRBJ1-5,ASARDRGNDNQPQH
TRBV6-6,TRBJ2-2,ASSRLAGHTGELF
TRBV27,TRBJ2-1,ASSITLAGVYNEQF
TRBV5-6,.,ASSKDSDYEQY
TRBV5-1,TRBJ1-1,ASSWTSGTGGTEAF
TRBV6-6,TRBJ1-6,ASRLVQGLNSPLH
TRBV27,TRBJ2-7,ASTDRQGGNEQY
TRBV7-9,TRBJ2-5,SSSLGDRQETQY
TRBV10-3,TRBJ1-1,AISGQMNTEAF
TRBV18,TRBJ2-5,ASSGTSGSGETQY
TRBV7-9,TRBJ1-4,ASSPGGSTNEKLL
TRBV14,TRBJ1-1,ASSQDPRDRGITEAF
TRBV28,TRBJ2-3,ASRGGRVGTDTQY
TRBV28,TRBJ2-7,ASSSSTSGGSPYEQY
TRBV7-2,TRBJ2-7,ASTPGGLARAGEQY
TRBV10-2,TRBJ1-2,ASSDGEYYGYT
TRBV9,TRBJ2-7,ASSVAADVTSYEQY
TRBV11-2,TRBJ2-1,ASSRSSGTNNEQF
TRBV6-1,TRBJ1-5,ASSLGTASMQPQH
TRBV7-8,TRBJ2-7,ASSFTRVPYEQY
TRBV11-2,TRBJ2-5,ASSLARRWETQY
TRBV19,TRBJ1-2,ASSMGTGLPGYT
TRBV27,TRBJ1-2,ASSVTGTGVSYT
TRBV27,TRBJ1-4,ASRRGQTNEKLF
TRBV6-1,TRBJ2-3,AGGGRIKRGDTQY
TRBV27,TRBJ2-2,ASTTHRGPTGELF
TRBV5-6,.,ASSPRGIDRYYEQY
TRBV21-1,TRBJ2-7,ASSKDLKPRTGRFGYEQY
TRBV6-4,TRBJ2-1,ASSRQGALDEQF
TRBV4-2,TRBJ2-1,ASSQDLAGASGHNEQF
TRBV2,TRBJ2-5,ASRGTGGGEETQY
TRBV27,TRBJ2-6,ASTSAMWDRASGANVLT
TRBV28,TRBJ2-3,ASGLAGITDTQY
TRBV6-5,TRBJ1-2,ASRASRQGFYGYT
TRBV28,TRBJ1-1,ASSLPRGSMNTEAF
TRBV4-1,TRBJ2-1,ASTTTGLTRSNEQF